The 15 T cell receptor beta chains below were found in one sample sequenced in a study of blood T cell repertoires in COVID-19. TCRdb's copy holds only in-frame clones and misses some; the assay was immunoSEQ multiplex PCR. The table lists over 150,000 clones, around 85% of them singletons, with 5% to 7.5% in the top ten. The sequenced sample consisted of PBMCs or T cells enriched from blood (not recorded which). All receptors derive from a man aged 40-49 years who had recovered from COVID-19.

This chain links TRBV10-2 with TRBJ2-2; D gene ambiguous. The germline gives CDR1 WSHSY, CDR2 SAAADI. V gave up 4 bases and J gave up 7 bases, with 10 bases separating them. This CDR3 region has 13 residues. CDR3 coding DNA: TGCGCCAGCAGTGTGTTCCGAGACGGGGAGCTGTTTTTT. Protein product: CASSVFRDGELFF.

Note on this clone: One end of the junction fails to match germline, which may point to a read error. This chain uses TRBV7-2 with TRBJ1-2; 7 bases align to TRBD1. The germline gives CDR1 SGHTA, CDR2 FQGNSA. This CDR3 comprises 13 residues. The CDR3 reads CASSGGPKYGYTF. The CDR3 DNA sequence: TGTGCCAGTTCAGGGGGGCCTAAGTATGGCTACACCTTC.

This clone was recorded many times. The rearrangement uses TRBV1 and TRBJ2-7; no DNA check was done on the table's D call, TRBD2. TRBV1 represents a pseudogene. This CDR3 region has 16 residues. The CDR3 sequence is CTSSQVPWERSYEQYF. CDR3 nucleotides: TGCACCAGCAGCCAAGTCCCCTGGGAGCGGTCCTACGAGCAGTACTTC.

The V gene is TRBV11-3, the J gene TRBJ2-2; TRBD2 agrees at 9 bases. Per the germline V gene, CDR1 is SGHNT and CDR2 is YENEEA. The CDR3 extends over 16 amino acids. The V segment lost 3 bases and the J segment 5 bases; nucleotides outside the gene matches: 7. CDR3 DNA: TGTGCCAGCAGCTTCCCCTATAGCGGGGGTACCGGGGAGCTGTTTTTT. It is translated as CASSFPYSGGTGELFF.

This clone has a handful of counts. The V and J genes are TRBV9 and TRBJ1-1; the D gene is possibly TRBD1 (6 bases). The germline V gene encodes CDR1 SGDLS and CDR2 YYNGEE. The CDR3 contains 14 residues. V was trimmed by 3 bases and J by 6 bases, leaving 15 bases between them. The CDR3 bases are TGTGCCAGCAGCGCCCTACAGGGAGTCCCTGAAGCTTTCTTT. Translated: CASSALQGVPEAFF. The full variable domain, rest sourced from reference TRBV9 and TRBJ1-1, is DSGVTQTPKHLITATGQRVTLRCSPRSGDLSVYWYQQSLDQGLQFLIQYYNGEERAKGNILERFSAQQFPDLHSELNLSSLELGDSALYFCASSALQGVPEAFFGQGTRLTVV.

This chain uses TRBV29-1 with TRBJ1-2; unclear D gene. The ends were cut back, 7 bases at V and 8 bases at J, with 20 bases in the middle. The CDR3 extends over 13 amino acids. CDR1 SQVTM and CDR2 ANQGSEA come from the germline V gene. The CDR3: CSAPEGLRKGYTF. The CDR3 nucleotides are TGCAGCGCCCCCGAGGGCCTCCGGAAAGGCTACACCTTC.

The chain carries TRBV27 and TRBJ1-5; D unresolved. The V gene's germline CDR1 is MNHEY and CDR2 SMNVEV (reference sequence). The CDR3 sequence is 13 residues long. The V gene lost 4 bases and the J gene lost 5 bases, with 9 bases spanning the gap. CDR3: CASSWQVDQPQHF. The CDR3 DNA follows: TGTGCCAGCAGTTGGCAGGTGGATCAGCCCCAGCATTTT.

The rearrangement joins TRBV29-1 to TRBJ2-3; D gene ambiguous. In germline, CDR1 is SQVTM, CDR2 ANQGSEA. This CDR3 has 11 residues. V shed 2 bases and J shed 6 bases, with 6 bases lying between them. DNA of the CDR3: TGCAGCGTTGAACAGGTGGATACGCAGTATTTT. Its translation: CSVEQVDTQYF.

The gene calls are TRBV19 and TRBJ2-4; TRBD1 aligns across 9 bases. The junction had 4 bases not matched to a gene; V was cut back by 4 bases and J by 3 bases. CDR1 LNHDA and CDR2 SQIVND come from the germline V gene (reference sequence). The CDR3 consists of 15 residues. CDR3 sequence (DNA): TGTGCCAGTAGTACATGGACAGGGGACAAAAACATTCAGTACTTC. Amino acids: CASSTWTGDKNIQYF.

The chain links TRBV30 to TRBJ2-5; a weak D match, TRBD1 (5 bases). The germline V gene has CDR1 GTSNPN and CDR2 SVGIG (reference sequence). CDR3 length: 11 amino acids. Trimming removed 3 bases from V and 5 bases from J, with 7 bases in between. The CDR3 DNA follows: TGTGCCTGGAGAGGGGTGGAGACCCAGTACTTC. This codes for CAWRGVETQYF.

In this sample, this clone turned up a few times. This chain connects TRBV10-3 to TRBJ2-7, with D possibly TRBD1 on 6 matching bases. Trimming took off 3 bases at V and 1 base at J, with 16 bases between the two ends. CDR1 ENHRY and CDR2 SYGVKD come from the germline V gene. There are 16 residues in the CDR3. CDR3 loop: CAISDRTGRISYEQYF. The CDR3 DNA follows: TGTGCCATCAGTGACCGAACAGGGCGCATATCCTACGAGCAGTACTTC.

This clone showed up just a few times. The chain is built from TRBV11-2 and TRBJ1-3; D is unclear. CDR3 length: 16 residues. The germline V and J ends were trimmed by 4 bases and 0 bases, with 13 bases remaining between them. Looked up from germline, CDR1 is SGHAT and CDR2 is FQNNGV. The CDR3 nucleotides are TGTGCCAGCAGCTCCTACAGACCCAGCTCTGGAAACACCATATATTTT. Translating gives CASSSYRPSSGNTIYF.

This clone appeared once. The rearrangement joins TRBV27 to TRBJ1-2; no firm D call. Between the trimmed V and J ends, which lost 3 bases and 8 bases, there was a span of 22 bases. This CDR3 region has 16 residues. CDR1 and CDR2 (germline): MNHEY, SMNVEV (reference sequence). CDR3 protein: CASSFRPDARTEGYTF. CDR3 bases: TGTGCCAGCAGTTTCCGCCCCGACGCAAGAACAGAGGGCTACACCTTC.

This chain connects TRBV6-5 to TRBJ2-7; TRBD1 matches at 8 bases. Germline V gene lookup returns CDR1 MNHEY and CDR2 SVGAGI. This CDR3 has 13 amino acids. V was pared by 4 bases and J by 3 bases, with 2 bases of the junction left unmatched. The CDR3 spells CASSLQGDYEQYF. The CDR3, as DNA: TGTGCCAGCAGTTTACAGGGGGACTACGAGCAGTACTTC.

The chain joins TRBV13 to TRBJ1-5; D not certain. Germline V lookup: CDR1 PRHDT, CDR2 FYEKMQ (reference sequence). The CDR3 totals 12 residues. The V end lost 4 bases, the J end lost 4 bases, and 5 bases lay between the germline ends. The CDR3 region has the DNA TGTGCCAGCAGCTCCAGAAATCAGCCCCAGCATTTT. Protein product: CASSSRNQPQHF.